The present TCR beta chain was sequenced within a study of T-cell reconstitution after alpha-beta-depleted transplantation in children. CDR1 and CDR2 from the germline V gene are DFQATT and SNEGSKA (reference sequence). The CDR3 has 15 amino acids. Trimming at V came to 4 bases and at J to 6 bases, leaving 9 bases not matched to a gene. This clonotype was picked up a small number of times. Preparation of the TCRbeta library was carried out with unique molecular identifiers. Each CDR3 protein is one row after TCRdb ran MiXCR on the PCR reads. The data contain 300,000 or so distinct CDR3 sequences, roughly 21% of them singletons.

The starting material was PBMCs, mostly from graft donor cells, obtained 180 days after TCRalphabeta/CD19-depleted stem cell transplant. The chain couples TRBV20-1 to TRBJ2-7; 13 bases fit TRBD2. This clonotype was sampled from a male patient between 10 and 17 years old who had a stem cell transplant for acute lymphoblastic leukemia, so the T cells may come from the graft donor. The CDR3 sequence is CSAKIEGLAGIEQYF. The CDR3 DNA reads as TGCAGTGCTAAAATAGAGGGACTAGCGGGAATCGAGCAGTACTTC.